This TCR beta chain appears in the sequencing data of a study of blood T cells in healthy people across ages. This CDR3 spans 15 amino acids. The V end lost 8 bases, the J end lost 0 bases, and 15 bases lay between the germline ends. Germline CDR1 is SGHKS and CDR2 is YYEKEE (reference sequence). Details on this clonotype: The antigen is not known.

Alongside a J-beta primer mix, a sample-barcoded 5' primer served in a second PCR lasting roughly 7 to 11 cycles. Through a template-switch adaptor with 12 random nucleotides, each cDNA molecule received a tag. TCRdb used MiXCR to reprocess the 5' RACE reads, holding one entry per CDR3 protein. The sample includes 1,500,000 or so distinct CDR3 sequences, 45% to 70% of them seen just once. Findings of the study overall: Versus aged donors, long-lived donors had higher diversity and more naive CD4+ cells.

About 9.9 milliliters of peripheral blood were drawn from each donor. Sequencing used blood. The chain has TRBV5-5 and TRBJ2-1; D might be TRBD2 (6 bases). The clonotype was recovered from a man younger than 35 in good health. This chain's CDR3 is CASQLGGASYNEQFF. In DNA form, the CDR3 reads TGTGCCAGTCAGTTGGGCGGGGCCTCCTACAATGAGCAGTTCTTC.